This T cell receptor beta chain was profiled in a study of shared clonotypes between healthy human individuals. V shed 4 bases and J 1 base; nucleotides not matched to a gene: 8. The CDR3 has 15 residues. Looked up from germline, CDR1 is SGHRS and CDR2 is YFSETQ. TCRdb's table, derived via immunoSEQ multiplex PCR, lists solely in-frame clones and lacks some. The top ten clones hold 0.4% to 0.45% of a sample with some 1.5 million clones, around 98% of them seen once. The rearrangement uses TRBV5-1 and TRBJ2-7; TRBD1 matches at 7 bases. The specimen sequenced was naive CD4+ T cells sorted from blood. The subset is: CD45RA+ positively selected. This receptor was taken from a man in his thirties or forties in good health. The CDR3 is CASSQDRVRSYEQYF. The CDR3, as DNA: TGCGCCAGCAGCCAAGACAGGGTCCGATCCTACGAGCAGTACTTC.